Below are 24 T cell receptor beta chains sequenced from a single sample in a study of cytomegalovirus exposure and HLA in healthy donors. Amplification used 60 Vbeta primers and 13 Jbeta primers. Data came from immunoSEQ multiplex PCR; TCRdb stores just in-frame clones and leaves some out. Among about 140,000 clones listed, about two thirds were seen once. Sequencing was done on a sample of PBMCs. The receptor set was obtained from a man younger than 45 in good health and CMV-seropositive.

V gene TRBV10-1 combines with J gene TRBJ2-2; possibly TRBD1 for D (5 bases). V lost 4 bases and J 8 bases, leaving 11 bases between the germline ends. CDR3 length equals 13 residues. The germline V gene has CDR1 WNHNN and CDR2 SYGVQD (reference sequence). The CDR3 DNA reads TGCGCCAGCAGTGCAGGGCCCGTAGGGGAGCTGTTTTTT. It encodes CASSAGPVGELFF.

The rearrangement uses TRBV5-6 and TRBJ1-6; D is unresolved. Germline CDR1 is SGHDT and CDR2 is YYEEEE. Trimming took off 2 bases at V and 11 bases at J, with 17 bases between the two ends. This CDR3 spans 15 amino acids. CDR3 loop: CASSFNPGTEAPLHF. The CDR3 DNA follows: TGTGCCAGCAGCTTTAATCCGGGAACAGAGGCACCCCTCCACTTT.

This clone was detected only a few times. The V call is TRBV27, the J call TRBJ2-3; 7 nucleotides match TRBD2. Per the germline V gene, CDR1 is MNHEY and CDR2 is SMNVEV (reference sequence). The CDR3 sequence is 15 residues long. V lost 6 bases, J lost 0 bases, and 6 bases stayed unmatched. This CDR3 is CASRWTRDSTDTQYF. DNA for the CDR3: TGTGCCAGCAGGTGGACTAGAGATAGCACAGATACGCAGTATTTT.

This clone was found once. The CDR3 sequence is CASSLGGQGSGELFF. The CDR3 DNA sequence: TGTGCCAGCAGCTTAGGTGGCCAGGGTTCAGGGGAGCTGTTTTTT. The chain couples TRBV7-8 to TRBJ2-2, with TRBD1 as a possible D gene (5 bases). The V end was cut by 1 base, the J end by 8 bases, with 14 bases between. Looked up from germline, CDR1 is SGHVS and CDR2 is FQNEAQ. The CDR3 has 15 residues.

This chain links TRBV18 with TRBJ2-6; the match to TRBD1 covers 7 bases. This CDR3 is built from 18 residues. CDR1 and CDR2 (germline): KGHSH, LQKENI. V shed 0 bases and J 2 bases; nucleotides not matched to a gene: 7. CDR3 protein: CASSPPRGRIAGANVLTF. CDR3 sequence (DNA): TGTGCCAGCTCACCACCGAGGGGGCGGATCGCTGGGGCCAACGTCCTGACTTTC.

V gene TRBV5-1 combines with J gene TRBJ2-7; D unclear. V was shortened by 0 bases and J by 3 bases, with 7 bases between the two germline ends. Germline CDR1 is SGHRS and CDR2 is YFSETQ. The CDR3 runs to 13 residues. DNA for the CDR3: TGCGCCAGCAGCTTGGGGCACCGCTACGAGCAGTACTTC. It specifies CASSLGHRYEQYF.

V usage is TRBV21-1 and J usage is TRBJ2-1; TRBD1, the table's D call, lacks a check against the DNA. TRBV21-1 is a pseudogene. The CDR3 totals 14 residues. The CDR3: CASSREDKSNEQFF. The DNA of the CDR3 is TGTGCCAGCAGCCGAGAGGACAAATCCAATGAGCAGTTCTTC.

The rearrangement joins TRBV7-2 to TRBJ1-5; 7 bases align to TRBD1. The V segment lost 1 base and the J segment 9 bases; nucleotides outside the gene matches: 6. CDR3 length: 14 residues. From germline, CDR1 is SGHTA and CDR2 FQGNSA. The CDR3 reads CASSLGTGLGPQHF. CDR3 sequence (DNA): TGTGCCAGCAGCTTAGGGACAGGCCTGGGGCCCCAGCATTTT.

This clone was counted only a few times. This chain joins TRBV7-6 and TRBJ1-4; weak D call: TRBD1 (6 bases). Germline V CDR1 and CDR2: SGHVS, FNYEAQ. The CDR3 loop spans 14 amino acids. V lost 5 bases, J lost 8 bases, and 15 bases lay in between. CDR3 sequence: CASSQSGGREKLFF. The CDR3 nucleotides read TGTGCCAGCAGCCAAAGCGGGGGCCGGGAAAAACTGTTTTTT.

This clone was seen only a few times. The genes are TRBV19 and TRBJ1-1; a weak D match, TRBD1 (5 bases). Trimming took off 7 bases at V and 7 bases at J, with 19 bases between the two ends. Germline V gene sequence: CDR1 LNHDA, CDR2 SQIVND (reference sequence). The CDR3 is made up of 14 amino acids. CDR3 bases: TGTGCCAGTATTTCCCCGCCGACAGCTGGTGAAGCTTTCTTT. It yields the protein CASISPPTAGEAFF.

V gene TRBV20-1 combines with J gene TRBJ2-7; no firm D call. The V gene lost 6 bases and the J gene lost 5 bases, with 11 bases spanning the gap. The germline gives CDR1 DFQATT, CDR2 SNEGSKA (reference sequence). The length of the CDR3 is 11 residues. CDR3 region: CSAIGSHEQYF. CDR3 DNA sequence: TGCAGTGCCATCGGGTCGCACGAGCAGTACTTC.

This clone has only a few counts. This sequence joins TRBV4-1 and TRBJ2-7; TRBD1 matches at 9 bases. Germline loops: CDR1 MGHRA, CDR2 YSYEKL. The CDR3 consists of 15 residues. Trimming cost V 3 bases and J 3 bases; bases outside gene matches: 6. In nucleotides, the CDR3 is TGCGCCAGCAGCCACGGGACAGGGTTGCGCTACGAGCAGTACTTC. This translates into CASSHGTGLRYEQYF.

The chain recombines TRBV28 with TRBJ2-3; no clear D gene. CDR3 length: 14 residues. CDR1 is MDHEN and CDR2 is SYDVKM in the germline V gene. The V gene lost 3 bases and the J gene lost 1 base, with 8 bases spanning the gap. CDR3 region: CASSFLAGTDTQYF. CDR3 DNA sequence: TGTGCCAGCAGTTTTCTGGCAGGCACAGATACGCAGTATTTT. The full variable domain, rest sourced from reference TRBV28 and TRBJ2-3, is DVKVTQSSRYLVKRTGEKVFLECVQDMDHENMFWYRQDPGLGLRLIYFSYDVKMKEKGDIPEGYSVSREKKERFSLILESASTNQTSMYLCASSFLAGTDTQYFGPGTRLTVL.

The chain combines TRBV19 with TRBJ2-7; D is perhaps TRBD1 (5 bases). The CDR3 length is 14 residues. V was pared by 3 bases and J by 4 bases, with 13 bases between. From germline, CDR1 is LNHDA and CDR2 SQIVND (reference sequence). The CDR3 DNA reads TGTGCCAGTAGTATGGGGCAGACCTCTTACGAGCAGTACTTC. Amino acids: CASSMGQTSYEQYF.

The rearrangement joins TRBV6-5 to TRBJ1-5; tentatively, D is TRBD1 (5 bases). Trimming took off 7 bases at V and 3 bases at J, with 13 bases between the two ends. There are 14 residues in the CDR3. CDR1 is MNHEY, CDR2 SVGAGI, per germline. CDR3 in DNA: TGTGCCAGCAAATTGGACACCAACAATCAGCCCCAGCATTTT. Amino acid sequence: CASKLDTNNQPQHF.

This clone has only a few counts. This chain links TRBV9 with TRBJ2-3; 10 bases match TRBD2. The J segment lost 6 bases and the V segment lost 4 bases, leaving 11 bases of the junction unmatched. Germline CDR1 SGDLS, CDR2 YYNGEE. The CDR3 is 16 residues long. CDR3 bases: TGTGCCAGCAGCCTGAAGGGACTAGCGCTCTCGGATACGCAGTATTTT. Amino acid sequence: CASSLKGLALSDTQYF.

The chain couples TRBV27 to TRBJ2-7, with TRBD2 matching 10 bases. Trimming at V came to 5 bases and at J to 3 bases, leaving 7 bases not matched to a gene. Germline-derived CDR1 and CDR2 are MNHEY and SMNVEV (reference sequence). This CDR3 comprises 15 residues. The CDR3 protein is CASSVTSGPRYEQYF. CDR3 sequence (DNA): TGTGCCAGCAGTGTGACTAGCGGGCCCCGCTACGAGCAGTACTTC.

The table lists this clone with a few counts. This chain joins TRBV11-3 and TRBJ2-7, with D maybe TRBD1 (6 bases). The ends were cut back, 5 bases at V and 3 bases at J, with 11 bases in the middle. CDR1 is SGHNT, CDR2 YENEEA, per germline. The CDR3 spans 13 residues. The CDR3 sequence: CASSVRDNYEQYF. The CDR3 DNA reads as TGTGCCAGCAGCGTCCGGGACAACTACGAGCAGTACTTC.

This clone was seen only a few times. This sequence joins TRBV7-6 and TRBJ2-1, with TRBD1 matching 9 bases. With 5 bases clipped from V and 7 bases from J, the junction kept 6 bases outside the gene matches. CDR1 and CDR2 from the germline V gene are SGHVS and FNYEAQ. This CDR3 has 14 residues. The CDR3 coding sequence is TGTGCCAGCAGCACACCGGGACAGGGTAATGAGCAGTTCTTC. Translating it yields CASSTPGQGNEQFF.

The chain uses TRBV7-8 and TRBJ2-5; TRBD2 might be the D (5 bases). Per the germline V gene, CDR1 is SGHVS and CDR2 is FQNEAQ. The CDR3 length is 15 residues. Trimming removed 7 bases from V and 2 bases from J, with 17 bases in between. The chain's CDR3 is CASIAGARLQETQYF. DNA for the CDR3: TGTGCCAGCATCGCAGGCGCAAGACTACAAGAGACCCAGTACTTC.

This clone was detected only once. The J gene is TRBJ2-3, the V gene TRBV28; 8 bases line up with TRBD2. V shed 5 bases, J shed 4 bases, and the junction held 8 bases outside the gene matches. The germline V gene has CDR1 MDHEN and CDR2 SYDVKM. The CDR3 has 15 amino acids. This chain's CDR3 is CASSAGGGPPDTQYF. The CDR3 nucleotides are TGTGCCAGCAGTGCGGGGGGAGGGCCCCCAGATACGCAGTATTTT.

CDR3 in amino acids: CAIREYDSSYEQYF. The CDR3 nucleotides read TGTGCCATCAGAGAATACGACAGCTCCTACGAGCAGTACTTC. The chain joins TRBV10-3 to TRBJ2-7, with D possibly TRBD1 on 5 matching bases. The germline V and J ends were trimmed by 6 bases and 0 bases, with 12 bases remaining between them. From germline, CDR1 is ENHRY and CDR2 SYGVKD. The CDR3 length is 14 residues.

V is TRBV7-9 and J is TRBJ2-7; D may be TRBD1 (6 bases). With 4 bases removed from V and 4 bases from J, the gap between germline ends came to 8 bases. The CDR3 runs to 12 residues. Germline lookup yields CDR1 SEHNR and CDR2 FQNEAQ (reference sequence). This CDR3 reads CASSSQGYEQYF. Written as DNA, the CDR3 is TGTGCCAGCAGCTCCCAGGGGTACGAGCAGTACTTC.

The sample holds a few counts of this clone. The chain combines TRBV7-9 with TRBJ2-1, with TRBD1 as a possible D gene (6 bases). Trimming removed 6 bases from V and 9 bases from J, with 18 bases in between. The germline gives CDR1 SEHNR, CDR2 FQNEAQ (reference sequence). CDR3 size: 14 residues. The CDR3 DNA reads as TGTGCCAGCAGTTTTAGCAACAGGGCGGGTGAGCAGTTCTTC. This sequence encodes CASSFSNRAGEQFF.